This TCR beta chain was sequenced for a study of blood T cell repertoires in COVID-19. The table lists this clone with a count of one. Data came from immunoSEQ multiplex PCR; TCRdb stores just in-frame clones and leaves some out. The data contain more than 85,000 clones, under 85% of them seen just once; the ten biggest clones take up about 24%. Trimming at V came to 7 bases and at J to 4 bases, leaving 2 bases not matched to a gene. Germline assignment: CDR1 MNHEY and CDR2 SVGAGI. This CDR3 has 15 residues. The chain employs TRBV6-5 and TRBJ2-2; 14 nucleotides match TRBD2. The TCR was taken from a man aged 65 to 79 with acute or convalescent COVID-19. Sequences were obtained from peripheral blood. CDR3: CASKTSGRATGELFF. CDR3 DNA: TGTGCCAGCAAGACTAGCGGGAGGGCCACCGGGGAGCTGTTTTTT.